The 4 T cell receptor beta chains below come from one sample, sequenced in a study of cytomegalovirus exposure and HLA in healthy donors. It was with 60 Vbeta and 13 Jbeta primers that the PCR ran. The data were produced by immunoSEQ multiplex PCR, yet TCRdb's version contains in-frame clones alone and is incomplete. Of approximately 100,000 clones listed, approximately 80% are singletons. Material for sequencing was PBMCs. These receptors all come from a woman aged 18-29 years in good health and CMV-seropositive.

This clone was seen more than once but under ten times. The J gene is TRBJ2-3, the V gene TRBV9; 7 nucleotides match TRBD1. CDR3 length equals 14 residues. Germline V gene lookup returns CDR1 SGDLS and CDR2 YYNGEE. Unmatched junction bases numbered 7, after V lost 3 bases and J lost 6 bases. The DNA for the CDR3 is TGTGCCAGCAGCGCGAGACAGGGTTTCGATACGCAGTATTTT. It codes for CASSARQGFDTQYF. The full variable domain, with the rest looked up from reference TRBV9 and TRBJ2-3, is DSGVTQTPKHLITATGQRVTLRCSPRSGDLSVYWYQQSLDQGLQFLIQYYNGEERAKGNILERFSAQQFPDLHSELNLSSLELGDSALYFCASSARQGFDTQYFGPGTRLTVL.

V and J are TRBV9 and TRBJ2-7, with 8 bases matching TRBD2. V lost 3 bases and J lost 5; bases outside the gene matches: 10. The CDR3 consists of 15 residues. Germline values: CDR1 SGDLS, CDR2 YYNGEE. The CDR3 nucleotides are TGTGCCAGCAGCGATCGCGGGAGGCCGGGGGACGAGCAGTACTTC. This gives the protein CASSDRGRPGDEQYF.

The chain combines TRBV5-4 with TRBJ1-2, with 10 bases lining up with TRBD1. From germline, CDR1 is SGHNT and CDR2 YYREEE (reference sequence). The V segment lost 4 bases and the J segment 8 bases; nucleotides outside the gene matches: 14. The CDR3 loop spans 16 amino acids. CDR3 nucleotides: TGTGCCAGCAGCCTCCCCCGGGACAGGGGAACGGGCGGCTACACCTTC. Translating it yields CASSLPRDRGTGGYTF.

This sequence joins TRBV6-6 and TRBJ2-2; D is possibly TRBD1 (5 bases). Germline CDR1 reads MNHNY; CDR2 reads SVGAGI (reference sequence). V dropped 4 bases and J dropped 11 bases, with 17 bases sitting between them. This CDR3 has 14 residues. The chain's CDR3 is CASSSQGTAVELFF. The CDR3 region has the DNA TGTGCCAGCAGTTCCCAGGGCACGGCAGTCGAGCTGTTTTTT.